Described below is a single TCR beta chain sequence and its context. Trimming took off 4 bases at V and 10 bases at J, with 14 bases between the two ends. The CDR3 loop spans 14 amino acids. CDR1 and CDR2 (germline): MGHRA, YSYEKL. These data belong to a study of blood T cell repertoires in COVID-19. Assay used: immunoSEQ multiplex PCR; TCRdb lists only in-frame clones, some missing. The table has about 400,000 clones, around 87% seen once. The sequencing sample was made of peripheral blood. The TCR was taken from a human donor in a cohort sampled during active COVID-19. This rearrangement joins TRBV4-1 to TRBJ1-6; D remains ambiguous. In DNA, the CDR3 is TGCGCCAGCAGCCGTAGGGAAGCGGGATCACCCCTCCACTTT. As protein: CASSRREAGSPLHF.